One sample yielded the 26 T cell receptor beta chains listed below, sequenced in a study of cytomegalovirus exposure and HLA in healthy donors. It was with 60 Vbeta and 13 Jbeta primers that the PCR ran. Produced via immunoSEQ multiplex PCR; TCRdb's table is partial and in-frame only. The table counts approximately 70,000 clones; approximately 3.6% lies in the top ten. Sequencing was performed on PBMCs. The receptors stem from a female donor in good health and CMV-seropositive.

The V and J genes are TRBV29-1 and TRBJ2-7, with TRBD2 matching 9 bases. The CDR3 length is 14 residues. After removal of 7 bases from V and 10 bases from J, the junction contained 17 bases not matched to a gene. Germline CDR1 reads SQVTM; CDR2 reads ANQGSEA. CDR3 region: CSARGSAGGFTQYF. Written as DNA, the CDR3 is TGCAGCGCCCGGGGTTCAGCGGGGGGCTTTACCCAGTACTTC.

V usage is TRBV5-1 and J usage is TRBJ2-2, with 9 bases aligning to TRBD1. V trimming: 1 base; J trimming: 4 bases; junction bases outside the gene matches: 8. CDR1 is SGHRS and CDR2 is YFSETQ in the germline V gene. This CDR3 has 17 amino acids. The CDR3 DNA is TGCGCCAGCAGCTTGAGCGCCGGGACAGGGCCCACCGGGGAGCTGTTTTTT. Its translation: CASSLSAGTGPTGELFF.

This chain connects TRBV11-2 to TRBJ2-1, with 9 bases matching TRBD2. The CDR3 runs to 14 residues. Trimming at V came to 4 bases and at J to 7 bases, leaving 5 bases not matched to a gene. Per the germline V gene, CDR1 is SGHAT and CDR2 is FQNNGV. The CDR3 sequence: CASSSLAGKNEQFF. The DNA of the CDR3 is TGTGCCAGCAGCTCCCTAGCGGGAAAGAATGAGCAGTTCTTC.

The rearrangement links TRBV4-3 to TRBJ2-3; 7 nucleotides agree with TRBD2. CDR1 is LGHNA, CDR2 YSLEER, per germline. After removal of 0 bases from V and 1 base from J, the junction contained 1 base not matched to a gene. There are 15 residues in the CDR3. CDR3 DNA: TGCGCCAGCAGCCAAGACGCGGGGGGCACAGATACGCAGTATTTT. The encoded protein is CASSQDAGGTDTQYF.

V gene TRBV5-8 combines with J gene TRBJ2-3; possibly TRBD1 for D (6 bases). V lost 0 bases and J lost 1, with 6 bases in between. This CDR3 comprises 14 residues. Germline CDR1 reads SGHTS; CDR2 reads YDEGEE. The CDR3 region has the DNA TGTGCCAGCAGCTTGGACAGGGGCACAGATACGCAGTATTTT. It yields the protein CASSLDRGTDTQYF.

This chain uses TRBV19 with TRBJ2-4, with a tentative D call TRBD1 (6 bases). Germline V gives CDR1 LNHDA, CDR2 SQIVND (reference sequence). With 1 base removed from V and 0 bases from J, the gap between germline ends came to 10 bases. This CDR3 has 16 amino acids. The CDR3 protein is CASSIGQVIAKNIQYF. CDR3 sequence (DNA): TGTGCCAGTAGTATAGGACAGGTAATAGCCAAAAACATTCAGTACTTC.

The chain recombines TRBV18 with TRBJ1-1; 9 positions match TRBD1. The V segment lost 4 bases and the J segment 1 base; nucleotides outside the gene matches: 4. The CDR3 has 15 residues. Germline V CDR1 and CDR2: KGHSH, LQKENI. CDR3: CASSQLTGGNTEAFF. CDR3 DNA: TGTGCCAGCTCACAACTGACAGGGGGGAACACTGAAGCTTTCTTT.

Here the CDR3 DNA reads TGTGCCAGCACCCTCCGCGGGAGCCGTCTATCTGGCTACACCTTC. Translation gives CASTLRGSRLSGYTF. The V call is TRBV28, the J call TRBJ1-2; no reliable D call. The CDR3 sequence is 15 residues long. V dropped 7 bases and J dropped 7 bases, with 22 bases sitting between them. Germline loops: CDR1 MDHEN, CDR2 SYDVKM.

The chain couples TRBV28 to TRBJ2-7, with D perhaps matching TRBD2 (5 bases). V lost 5 bases and J 3 bases, leaving 17 bases between the germline ends. This CDR3 comprises 15 residues. In germline, CDR1 is MDHEN, CDR2 SYDVKM. The DNA of the CDR3 is TGTGCCAGCAGTGCGCAGTCGACGGCGGGCTACGAGCAGTACTTC. Translation: CASSAQSTAGYEQYF.

The chain employs TRBV10-1 and TRBJ2-2, with 11 bases fitting TRBD2. With 5 bases clipped from V and 5 bases from J, the junction kept 1 base outside the gene matches. Germline CDR1 is WNHNN and CDR2 is SYGVQD (reference sequence). The CDR3 is 14 residues long. The DNA for the CDR3 is TGCGCCAGCAGTTCTAGCGGGAGGACCGGGGAGCTGTTTTTT. Protein product: CASSSSGRTGELFF.

The chain recombines TRBV18 with TRBJ2-7, with 10 bases that match TRBD1. The CDR3 is made up of 14 amino acids. CDR1 and CDR2 from the germline V gene are KGHSH and LQKENI. Trimming removed 5 bases from V and 4 bases from J; junction bases left unmatched: 5. The DNA of the CDR3 is TGTGCCAGCTCAGCCGGGACAGGGGCTTACGAGCAGTACTTC. This encodes CASSAGTGAYEQYF.

The chain uses TRBV5-1 and TRBJ2-2, with 8 bases lining up with TRBD2. CDR3 length: 14 residues. In germline, CDR1 is SGHRS, CDR2 YFSETQ. The ends lost 6 bases at V and 5 bases at J; junction bases unmatched: 6. The CDR3 spells CASKPGGGTGELFF. The CDR3 coding sequence is TGCGCCAGCAAGCCGGGAGGGGGAACCGGGGAGCTGTTTTTT.

The rearrangement uses TRBV9 and TRBJ2-1; TRBD2 agrees at 8 bases. CDR3 size: 16 residues. Germline values: CDR1 SGDLS, CDR2 YYNGEE. Trimming at V came to 1 base and at J to 5 bases, leaving 8 bases not matched to a gene. The chain's CDR3 is CASSVQGGGLNNEQFF. As DNA, the CDR3 is TGTGCCAGCAGCGTACAGGGCGGGGGGCTAAACAATGAGCAGTTCTTC.

The genes are TRBV9 and TRBJ1-2; 10 bases match TRBD1. Germline assignment: CDR1 SGDLS and CDR2 YYNGEE. CDR3 size: 16 residues. The V and J ends lost 3 bases and 3 bases, in that order; junction bases with no gene match: 8. CDR3 DNA sequence: TGTGCCAGCAGCGCAACCGGGACAGGGGACCACTATGGCTACACCTTC. Its protein is CASSATGTGDHYGYTF.

The chain carries TRBV29-1 and TRBJ1-4; 7 bases are a match to TRBD1. The junction had 5 bases not matched to a gene; V was cut back by 5 bases and J by 2 bases. Germline CDR1 is SQVTM and CDR2 is ANQGSEA. This CDR3 contains 14 residues. The CDR3 is CSVIRQGTNEKLFF. CDR3 nucleotides: TGCAGCGTTATAAGACAGGGTACTAATGAAAAACTGTTTTTT.

The rearrangement uses TRBV5-1 and TRBJ2-6, with a weak D call TRBD2 (5 bases). CDR3 length equals 16 residues. CDR1 is SGHRS, CDR2 YFSETQ, per germline. Trimming stripped 4 bases from V and 1 base from J, with 12 bases between. The chain's CDR3 is CASSPLTGSGANVLTF. The DNA of the CDR3 is TGCGCCAGCAGCCCCCTGACGGGATCTGGGGCCAACGTCCTGACTTTC.

The chain links TRBV29-1 to TRBJ1-2; D is possibly TRBD1 (6 bases). The CDR3 is 12 amino acids. V lost 7 bases and J 6 bases, leaving 15 bases between the germline ends. Germline assignment: CDR1 SQVTM and CDR2 ANQGSEA. CDR3 sequence reads: CSATPTGHGYTF. CDR3 coding DNA: TGCAGCGCAACCCCCACAGGGCATGGCTACACCTTC.

CDR3 protein: CSVGQGGRTDTQYF. The CDR3 region has the DNA TGCAGCGTGGGACAGGGCGGTAGAACAGATACGCAGTATTTT. V usage is TRBV29-1 and J usage is TRBJ2-3, with 9 bases matching TRBD1. Germline CDR1 and CDR2: SQVTM and ANQGSEA. This CDR3 comprises 14 residues. Trimming took 6 bases from V and 3 from J; bases not matched to a gene: 7.

The chain recombines TRBV14 with TRBJ2-4, with a weak D call TRBD1 (6 bases). V shed 2 bases and J shed 10 bases, with 6 bases lying between them. The CDR3 covers 11 residues. Looked up from germline, CDR1 is SGHDN and CDR2 is FVKESK. The CDR3 is CASSQQGIQYF. CDR3 sequence (DNA): TGTGCCAGCAGCCAACAGGGGATTCAGTACTTC.

The V gene is TRBV7-2, the J gene TRBJ2-7; 9 bases are a match to TRBD2. Germline V gene lookup returns CDR1 SGHTA and CDR2 FQGNSA. The CDR3 is 17 amino acids. V was clipped by 0 bases and J by 3 bases; unmatched bases: 9. For the CDR3, the DNA is TGTGCCAGCAGCTTAGCGGTAGACACTAGCGGGTACTACGAGCAGTACTTC. Encoded protein: CASSLAVDTSGYYEQYF.

CDR3 sequence: CASSLDRAGRRSEQFF. The DNA for the CDR3 is TGTGCCAGCAGTTTAGATCGGGCCGGGAGGAGAAGTGAGCAGTTCTTC. J is TRBJ2-1 and V is TRBV28, with 7 bases matching TRBD2. The V gene's germline CDR1 is MDHEN and CDR2 SYDVKM. This CDR3 is 16 amino acids long. Trimming took 2 bases from V and 9 from J; bases not matched to a gene: 13.

This chain's CDR3 is CASSGWTSGTDTQYF. The CDR3 DNA reads as TGTGCCAGCTCAGGTTGGACTAGCGGCACAGATACGCAGTATTTT. The J gene is TRBJ2-3, the V gene TRBV18; 9 nucleotides line up with TRBD2. This CDR3 has 15 amino acids. The V segment lost 5 bases and the J segment 1 base; nucleotides outside the gene matches: 4. Germline loops: CDR1 KGHSH, CDR2 LQKENI.

The V call is TRBV19, the J call TRBJ2-1; 13 bases map to TRBD2. The germline CDR1 and CDR2 sequences are LNHDA and SQIVND (reference sequence). Trimming removed 6 bases from V and 10 bases from J; junction bases left unmatched: 12. CDR3 length: 16 amino acids. CDR3 coding DNA: TGTGCCAGTAGAGCCACCGGGACTAGCGGGGTTCGGGAGCAGTTCTTC. This translates into CASRATGTSGVREQFF.

The V and J genes are TRBV4-1 and TRBJ1-1; 7 bases line up with TRBD1. V lost 4 bases and J lost 1; bases outside the gene matches: 6. This CDR3 has 15 amino acids. Looked up from germline, CDR1 is MGHRA and CDR2 is YSYEKL. The CDR3: CASSRSGQANTEAFF. The CDR3 DNA reads as TGCGCCAGCAGCCGTTCCGGACAGGCGAACACTGAAGCTTTCTTT.

The genes are TRBV6-5 and TRBJ2-1, with 10 positions matching TRBD1. Germline V gene data show CDR1 as MNHEY and CDR2 as SVGAGI. V dropped 1 base and J dropped 5; count of bases not matched to a gene: 5. This CDR3 is built from 16 residues. The CDR3, as DNA: TGTGCCAGCAGTTACTTCCGGGACAGGGGCGACAATGAGCAGTTCTTC. Its protein product is CASSYFRDRGDNEQFF.

Turning to this clone: A read error may produce the germline difference seen at one junction end. The chain uses TRBV7-7 and TRBJ2-5; perhaps TRBD1 as D (5 bases). Germline loops: CDR1 SSHAT, CDR2 FNYEAQ (reference sequence). The CDR3 length is 13 residues. CDR3 bases: TGTGCTAGCAGCTTCAGGGTGTGGGAGACCCAGTACTTC. This gives the protein CASSFRVWETQYF.